A single sample gave rise to the 27 T cell receptor beta chains below, sequenced in a study of CD8+ T cells in alopecia areata (dated by TCRdb to the late 2010s). Pooled mouse cutaneous lymph node cells were stained for CD4, CD8alpha, NKG2D, NKG2ACE and other markers, then sorted on a BD Influx. The method was the immunoSEQ multiplex PCR assay. RNA was extracted from all samples and reverse transcribed into cDNA, which served as template for TCR sequencing. The immuneACCESS repertoire file appears here via TCRdb, limited to in-frame rearrangements. These files lack a portion of the clones; in checked studies, under half of the deficit traces to unresolved V genes, and the cause of the others is not known. The sample features about 270,000 clones, and none is a singleton. 0.9% to 1.5% of the sample comes from the top ten. The sequencing input was CD4+ T cells sorted from a lymph node. The receptors were gathered from a C3H/HeJ mouse with alopecia areata. The MHC haplotype for this mouse line is H2-k.

With regard to this clone: Germline and genes here are mouse. In the same sample, other DNA sequences code for this CDR3. This CDR3 is CASSHPGQGYAEQFF. CDR3 DNA (partial): TGTGCCAGCAGCCATCCGGGACAGGGATATGCT. The rearrangement uses TRBV5 and TRBJ2-1, with 9 bases lining up with TRBD1. The read is 4 residues too short to cover the CDR3 end, so that end is filled in from the germline J gene. CDR1 is LGHNA and CDR2 is YNLKQL in the germline V gene (reference sequence). The CDR3 loop spans 15 amino acids. The V gene end was trimmed by 3 bases and the J gene end by 4 bases; junction bases not matched to a gene: 4.

With regard to this clone: Here the gene names and germline are mouse. The read ends 4 residues early relative to the CDR3; the germline J gene fills the gap. The V and J genes are TRBV2 and TRBJ2-3, with D unresolved. Germline-derived CDR1 and CDR2 are LGHNA and YSYQKL. CDR3 length: 14 residues. V was cut by 0 bases and J by 2 bases, with 6 bases left in between. The CDR3 is CASSQDDNAETLYF. The sequenced part of the CDR3 DNA is TGTGCCAGCAGCCAAGATGACAATGCAGAA.

With regard to this clone: The germline and genes are mouse ones. The sequenced fragment ends 4 residues before the CDR3 boundary, so the rest is inferred from the germline J gene. The chain couples TRBV5 to TRBJ2-3, with a weak D call TRBD1 (7 bases). The V gene lost 0 bases and the J gene lost 2 bases, with 12 bases spanning the gap. This CDR3 is built from 16 residues. Looked up from germline, CDR1 is LGHNA and CDR2 is YNLKQL (reference sequence). CDR3 loop: CASSQDRRGLAETLYF. CDR3 DNA (partial): TGTGCCAGCAGCCAAGATAGGAGGGGGCTTGCAGAA.

This clone was seen only a few times. Gene and germline names: mouse. The read halts 4 residues ahead of the CDR3 end, with the missing end drawn from the germline J gene. The chain recombines TRBV13-1 with TRBJ2-1; 12 positions match TRBD2. In germline, CDR1 is NSHNY, CDR2 SYGAGN. With 5 bases clipped from V and 0 bases from J, the junction kept 3 bases outside the gene matches. The CDR3 loop spans 16 amino acids. The CDR3 protein is CASRRTGGDNYAEQFF. CDR3 DNA, as far as it was read: TGTGCCAGCAGAAGGACTGGGGGGGATAACTATGCT.

Notes on this clone: These gene names are mouse names. The read stops 4 residues short of the end of the CDR3; the missing end is completed from the germline J gene. The sample contains more than one DNA sequence encoding this CDR3. V usage is TRBV1 and J usage is TRBJ2-5; TRBD2 agrees at 8 bases. The CDR3 covers 14 residues. The germline CDR1 and CDR2 sequences are NSQYPW and LRSPGD (reference sequence). Incomplete CDR3 DNA: TGCACCTGCAGTGCAGATCCTGGGGGGGAC. This translates into CTCSADPGGD. The complete CDR3 protein is CTCSADPGGDTQYF.

Details on this clone: Mouse gene names and germline throughout. The CDR3 end is not reached by the read, which stops 4 residues before it; the germline J gene fills it in. This rearrangement joins TRBV17 to TRBJ2-7; 9 bases align to TRBD2. The CDR3 is 14 residues long. Germline CDR1 and CDR2: MNHDT and YYDKIL. CDR3 sequence reads: CASSRLGGGYEQYF. Incomplete CDR3 DNA: TGTGCTAGCAGTAGACTGGGGGGGGGATAT.

This clone was detected a few times. The gene symbols are mouse symbols. The read is 4 residues too short to cover the CDR3 end, so that end is filled in from the germline J gene. This chain links TRBV1 with TRBJ2-1; 8 bases agree with TRBD2. This CDR3 region has 16 residues. Trimming removed 0 bases from V and 3 bases from J; junction bases left unmatched: 4. Germline V CDR1 and CDR2: NSQYPW, LRSPGD (reference sequence). The covered CDR3 bases are TGCACCTGCAGTGCAGAATCGGGGACTGGCTATGCT. Protein product: CTCSAESGTGYA. The CDR3 as a whole reads CTCSAESGTGYAEQFF. The variable domain in full, completed from reference TRBV1 and TRBJ2-1, reads VTLLEQNPRWRLVPRGQAVNLRCILKNSQYPWMSWYQQDLQKQLQWLFTLRSPGDKEVKSLPGADYLATRVTDTELRLQVANMSQGRTLYCTCSAESGTGYAEQFFGPGTRLTVL.

With respect to this clone: Gene names denote mouse genes. Read data end 4 residues before the CDR3 end; the end is taken from the germline J gene. The J gene is TRBJ2-4, the V gene TRBV17; D remains ambiguous. This CDR3 is built from 13 residues. The germline V gene has CDR1 MNHDT and CDR2 YYDKIL. V lost 2 bases to trimming and J lost 0 bases, with 3 bases between them. The CDR3 is CASSRPSQNTLYF. The CDR3 DNA, read in part, is TGTGCTAGCAGTAGACCTAGTCAAAAC.

Comment on this clone: The gene names given are mouse names. The read ends 4 residues shy of where the CDR3 ends; the end is completed using the germline J gene. The V and J genes are TRBV19 and TRBJ1-2; TRBD1 aligns across 10 bases. Germline assignment: CDR1 FNHDT and CDR2 SITEND (reference sequence). The CDR3 has 15 residues. After removal of 4 bases from V and 2 bases from J, the junction contained 5 bases not matched to a gene. The CDR3 sequence is CASSQRGQGNSDYTF. CDR3 DNA (partial): TGTGCCAGCAGTCAGAGGGGACAGGGGAACTCC. The full variable domain, its missing parts supplied by reference TRBV19 and TRBJ1-2, is GGIITQTPKFLIGQEGQKLTLKCQQNFNHDTMYWYRQDSGKGLRLIYYSITENDLQKGDLSEGYDASREKKSSFSLTVTSAQKNEMAVFLCASSQRGQGNSDYTFGSGTRLLVI.

This clone was seen more than once but under ten times. Genes here carry mouse names. The CDR3 is cut off 4 residues early in the read; its end comes from the germline J gene. The chain uses TRBV1 and TRBJ2-2, with TRBD2 identical over 13 bases. This CDR3 comprises 17 residues. Per the germline V gene, CDR1 is NSQYPW and CDR2 is LRSPGD (reference sequence). V lost 3 bases, J lost 6 bases, and 7 bases stayed unmatched. The CDR3 DNA, read in part, is TGCACCTGCAGTGCGTGGACTGGGGGGGCGCGACCCGGG. This translates into CTCSAWTGGARPG. The CDR3 in full is CTCSAWTGGARPGQLYF.

This clone was recorded at least ten times. Gene and germline names: mouse. The sequence runs out 3 residues before the end of the CDR3; the remainder is reconstructed from the germline J gene. The V call is TRBV19, the J call TRBJ1-6; TRBD1 aligns across 8 bases. TRBJ1-6 is annotated as an ORF whose role is uncertain. This CDR3 is built from 17 residues. CDR1 and CDR2 (germline): FNHDT, SITEND (reference sequence). The ends lost 0 bases at V and 0 bases at J; junction bases unmatched: 2. CDR3 in amino acids: CASSIVQGDSYNSPLYF. The CDR3 DNA, read in part, is TGTGCCAGCAGTATAGTACAGGGGGATTCCTATAATTCGCCC.

This clone turned up a few times. A read error may explain this, as a much larger clone is one base away. Germline and genes here are mouse. The read stops 4 residues short of the end of the CDR3; the missing end is completed from the germline J gene. Other DNA sequences from this sample encode an identical CDR3 as well. V gene TRBV13-1 combines with J gene TRBJ1-1; possible D gene TRBD1, 5 bases. V was shortened by 3 bases and J by 0 bases, with 9 bases between the two germline ends. This CDR3 spans 14 amino acids. Germline V gives CDR1 NSHNY, CDR2 SYGAGN. The CDR3 sequence: CASSVDSANTEVFF. The part of the CDR3 DNA that was read is TGTGCCAGCAGTGTTGACAGTGCAAACACA.

This clone was found a few times. Genes and germline come from the mouse. The read ends 3 residues early relative to the CDR3; the germline J gene fills the gap. The V and J genes are TRBV31 and TRBJ1-6, with 7 bases identical to TRBD1. TRBJ1-6 is an open reading frame whose function is uncertain. After removal of 3 bases from V and 0 bases from J, the junction contained 5 bases not matched to a gene. This CDR3 is built from 16 residues. Looked up from germline, CDR1 is GKSSPN and CDR2 is SITVG. The CDR3 DNA, read in part, is TGTGCCTGGAGGTTACAGGGGAATTCCTATAATTCGCCC. Protein product: CAWRLQGNSYNSP. The entire CDR3 is CAWRLQGNSYNSPLYF.

Worth noting for this clone: These gene names are mouse names. Read sequence stops 4 residues before the CDR3 end, and the germline J gene provides the missing end. The chain is built from TRBV13-1 and TRBJ2-5; perhaps TRBD2 as D (6 bases). The CDR3 totals 15 residues. Germline CDR1 NSHNY, CDR2 SYGAGN. V dropped 1 base and J dropped 0 bases, with 9 bases sitting between them. The sequenced part of the CDR3 DNA is TGTGCCAGCAGTGATCGGGGGGTTAACCAAGAC. Translated, it gives CASSDRGVNQD. The complete CDR3 sequence is CASSDRGVNQDTQYF.

This clone was observed a handful of times. Gene names follow the mouse nomenclature. CDR3 bases read: TGTGCCAGCAGTATAAAGGGGAGGAGATAT. It encodes CASSIKGRRY. The whole CDR3 reads CASSIKGRRYEQYF. The rearrangement joins TRBV19 to TRBJ2-7, with D possibly matching TRBD1 (5 bases). The observed sequence ends 4 residues before the CDR3 terminus, with the missing tail filled in from the germline J gene. The CDR3 spans 14 residues. Germline V gene data show CDR1 as FNHDT and CDR2 as SITEND (reference sequence).

Only a few counts were recorded for this clone. The genes are named according to mouse. The read ends 4 residues before the CDR3 terminus; that terminus is restored from the germline J gene. The chain combines TRBV19 with TRBJ2-3; 8 nucleotides line up with TRBD2. Germline V gene lookup returns CDR1 FNHDT and CDR2 SITEND (reference sequence). After removal of 4 bases from V and 2 bases from J, the junction contained 6 bases not matched to a gene. This CDR3 has 15 residues. CDR3 in amino acids: CASSRGLAFAETLYF. The CDR3 bases that were read are TGTGCCAGCAGTCGGGGACTGGCGTTTGCAGAA. The complete variable domain, with remaining parts taken from reference TRBV19 and TRBJ2-3, reads GGIITQTPKFLIGQEGQKLTLKCQQNFNHDTMYWYRQDSGKGLRLIYYSITENDLQKGDLSEGYDASREKKSSFSLTVTSAQKNEMAVFLCASSRGLAFAETLYFGSGTRLTVL.

With regard to this clone: Gene names refer to mouse genes. Coverage ceases 4 residues before the CDR3 finishes, and the germline J gene fills in the end. The chain links TRBV19 to TRBJ1-2; D is uncertain. The germline V and J ends were trimmed by 3 bases and 2 bases, with 5 bases remaining between them. CDR1 is FNHDT and CDR2 is SITEND in the germline V gene (reference sequence). This CDR3 spans 12 amino acids. The CDR3 region is CASSKRNSDYTF. The sequenced CDR3 bases are TGTGCCAGCAGTAAGAGGAACTCC.

About this clone: Gene names follow the mouse nomenclature. The missing CDR3 end, 4 residues past where the read stops, is filled in from the germline J gene. This chain joins TRBV5 and TRBJ2-5; TRBD2 agrees at 10 bases. Germline V lookup: CDR1 LGHNA, CDR2 YNLKQL (reference sequence). This CDR3 comprises 15 residues. The DNA read from the CDR3 is TGTGCCAGCAGCCAAGCCCGGGACTGGGGAGAC. This gives the protein CASSQARDWGD. The entire CDR3 is CASSQARDWGDTQYF.

Details on this clone: Any gene name here is a mouse gene name. The read stops 4 residues short of the end of the CDR3; the missing end is completed from the germline J gene. The chain recombines TRBV13-2 with TRBJ2-5; no clear D. With 0 bases removed from V and 0 bases from J, the gap between germline ends came to 5 bases. The germline gives CDR1 NNHNN, CDR2 SYGAGS (reference sequence). The CDR3 totals 14 residues. CDR3 protein: CASGDEGNQDTQYF. Partial CDR3 DNA: TGTGCCAGCGGTGATGAGGGTAACCAAGAC.

This clone was recorded a few times. The germline and genes are mouse ones. The sequenced fragment ends 4 residues before the CDR3 boundary, so the rest is inferred from the germline J gene. The sample holds other DNA sequences that translate to the same CDR3. The J gene is TRBJ2-3, the V gene TRBV13-1; a possible D gene is TRBD2 (6 bases). Germline-derived CDR1 and CDR2 are NSHNY and SYGAGN. Between the trimmed V and J ends, which lost 0 bases and 0 bases, there was a span of 11 bases. The CDR3 is 16 amino acids. The sequenced part of the CDR3 DNA is TGTGCCAGCAGTGATGCGTGGGGGTCTAGTGCAGAA. It specifies CASSDAWGSSAE. The full CDR3 protein is CASSDAWGSSAETLYF.

This clone appeared many times. Genes and germline are mouse. Read data end 4 residues before the CDR3 end; the end is taken from the germline J gene. The chain joins TRBV17 to TRBJ2-3; tentatively, D is TRBD1 (5 bases). V lost 1 base, J lost 0 bases, and 8 bases lay in between. The CDR3 sequence is 15 residues long. Per the germline V gene, CDR1 is MNHDT and CDR2 is YYDKIL. The DNA read from the CDR3 is TGTGCTAGCAGTAGAGGCAGACAGAGTGCAGAA. Its translation is CASSRGRQSAE. The full-length CDR3 reads as CASSRGRQSAETLYF.

This clone was recorded at least ten times. All gene names here are mouse names. Read sequence stops 4 residues before the CDR3 end, and the germline J gene provides the missing end. This sample includes further DNA sequences coding for the same CDR3. The chain carries TRBV13-1 and TRBJ1-2, with D perhaps TRBD1 (6 bases). This CDR3 comprises 13 residues. Germline CDR1 and CDR2: NSHNY and SYGAGN. Trimming pared 5 bases from V and 0 bases from J, leaving 8 bases between. The CDR3 sequence is CASRQGANSDYTF. The sequenced CDR3 bases are TGTGCCAGCAGACAGGGCGCAAACTCC.

On this clone itself: Gene labels here are mouse ones. The read terminates 4 residues ahead of where the CDR3 ends, so the germline J gene completes it. The chain joins TRBV13-3 to TRBJ2-5; the match to TRBD1 covers 10 bases. Germline assignment: CDR1 NNHDY and CDR2 SYVADS. This CDR3 has 15 amino acids. Partial CDR3 DNA: TGTGCCAGCAGTGAATGGGACAGGGGACGGGAC. It is translated as CASSEWDRGRD. In full, the CDR3 reads CASSEWDRGRDTQYF.

Regarding this clone: Genes here carry mouse names. Read coverage stops 4 residues before the CDR3 terminus; the germline J gene supplies the remainder. Other nucleotide sequences from this sample produce the same CDR3. The chain has TRBV19 and TRBJ1-1; 7 bases are a match to TRBD1. CDR1 is FNHDT, CDR2 SITEND, per germline (reference sequence). This CDR3 is built from 11 residues. The covered CDR3 bases are TGTGCCAGCAGTCGGGACAGA. Residues: CASSRDR. The entire CDR3 reads CASSRDREVFF.

Worth noting for this clone: Each gene name is a mouse one. The read gets to within 4 residues of the CDR3 end, and the germline J gene fills in the rest. The rearrangement links TRBV13-3 to TRBJ2-7; D uncertain. From germline, CDR1 is NNHDY and CDR2 SYVADS. This CDR3 has 12 amino acids. V lost 2 bases, J lost 3 bases, and 6 bases lay in between. The CDR3 reads CASSEYNYEQYF. The part of the CDR3 DNA that was read is TGTGCCAGCAGTGAGTACAACTAT.

This clone was detected only a few times. Gene names denote mouse genes. The sequence runs out 4 residues before the end of the CDR3; the remainder is reconstructed from the germline J gene. The chain couples TRBV13-1 to TRBJ2-5, with TRBD2 identical over 12 bases. CDR1 NSHNY and CDR2 SYGAGN come from the germline V gene. The CDR3 is 16 amino acids. CDR3 bases read: TGTGCCAGCAGTGTGACTGGGGGGGCGCTTCGTGAC. It encodes CASSVTGGALRD. The whole CDR3 sequence reads CASSVTGGALRDTQYF.

Notes on this clone: Mouse gene names and germline throughout. The sequenced fragment ends 4 residues before the CDR3 boundary, so the rest is inferred from the germline J gene. This chain connects TRBV13-1 to TRBJ2-4; 9 positions match TRBD2. The CDR3 loop spans 14 amino acids. CDR1 and CDR2 from the germline V gene are NSHNY and SYGAGN. CDR3 region: CASSGDWEKNTLYF. The CDR3 DNA, read in part, is TGTGCCAGCAGTGGGGACTGGGAAAAAAAC.